This T cell receptor beta chain was sequenced for a study of T cells in Graves' hyperthyroidism and ophthalmopathy. General study findings and limits: Most expanded thyroid clonotypes above 0.001 also appeared in blood. Ophthalmopathy cases were set apart from stable hyperthyroidism by a 13 V-J model. In validation, the model predicted ophthalmopathy. These predictions came a median about 6.5 months before onset.

This clonotype has at least ten counts. Its antigen is not identified. V was pared by 1 base and J by 6 bases, with 12 bases between. CDR3 length equals 14 residues. Germline V CDR1 and CDR2: SEHNR, FQNEAQ (reference sequence). The TCR beta CDR3 regions underwent amplification using RNA transcripts as the source. Initially, a first-round RT-PCR of the TCR CDR3 employed the HTBI primer set. From the multiplex PCR reads, TCRdb called clonotypes with MiXCR, one entry per CDR3 protein. Counted here are roughly 500,000 distinct CDR3 sequences, approximately 44% occurring once; the ten biggest clones make up 19%. Exclusion criteria comprised uncontrolled infection, other autoimmune disease, pregnancy or lactation.

This rearrangement joins TRBV7-9 to TRBJ1-1; a weak D match, TRBD1 (5 bases). Sequences were obtained from peripheral blood or thyroid tissue (not recorded which). This TCR came from an adult woman with Graves' disease, either hyperthyroidism or ophthalmopathy (not recorded which). The CDR3 DNA is TGTGCCAGCAGCTTAGGCCCGGGGCAGGCTGAAGCTTTCTTT. Residues: CASSLGPGQAEAFF.